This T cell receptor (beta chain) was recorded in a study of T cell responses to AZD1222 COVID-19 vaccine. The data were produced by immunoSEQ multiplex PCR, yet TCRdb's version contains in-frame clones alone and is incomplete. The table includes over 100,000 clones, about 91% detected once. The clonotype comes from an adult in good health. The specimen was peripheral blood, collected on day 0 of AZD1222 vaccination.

The CDR3 protein is CASSLGGRSGNTIYF. In nucleotides, the CDR3 is TGTGCCAGCAGTTTAGGAGGGCGGAGTGGAAACACCATATATTTT. The rearrangement joins TRBV28 to TRBJ1-3; D gene unclear. This CDR3 region has 15 residues. With 2 bases removed from V and 3 bases from J, the gap between germline ends came to 11 bases. CDR1 is MDHEN and CDR2 is SYDVKM in the germline V gene.